The 29 T cell receptor beta chains given below trace back to one sample, sequenced in a study of T cell responses to AZD1222 COVID-19 vaccine. Profiling relied on immunoSEQ multiplex PCR, and the TCRdb table lists in-frame clones only, not all of them. The sample has under 200,000 clones; around 93% are singletons. Material: peripheral blood, obtained on day 0 of AZD1222 vaccination. All receptors come from an adult in good health.

This chain uses TRBV7-2 with TRBJ2-1; unclear D gene. The CDR3 extends over 11 amino acids. Per the germline V gene, CDR1 is SGHTA and CDR2 is FQGNSA. Deletions cut 4 bases from V and 8 bases from J, with 6 bases between. CDR3 sequence: CASSWSYEQFF. CDR3 sequence (DNA): TGTGCCAGCAGCTGGAGTTATGAGCAGTTCTTC.

This chain uses TRBV28 with TRBJ2-7; D may be TRBD1 or TRBD2 (6 bases each). This CDR3 contains 13 residues. Germline CDR1 MDHEN, CDR2 SYDVKM. The germline V and J ends were trimmed by 5 bases and 4 bases, with 12 bases remaining between them. The CDR3 DNA is TGTGCCAGCAGTCGTCCGGGGGCGTACGAGCAGTACTTC. This encodes CASSRPGAYEQYF.

This chain joins TRBV11-2 and TRBJ1-4; 7 nucleotides match TRBD1. The CDR3 has 15 amino acids. V shed 2 bases, J shed 4 bases, and the junction held 4 bases outside the gene matches. Germline-derived CDR1 and CDR2 are SGHAT and FQNNGV. The CDR3 loop reads CASSLRDRRNEKLFF. The CDR3 DNA reads as TGTGCCAGCAGCTTAAGGGACAGACGTAATGAAAAACTGTTTTTT.

The V gene is TRBV4-2, the J gene TRBJ1-1, with D possibly being TRBD1 (6 bases). CDR1 and CDR2 from the germline V gene are LGHNA and YNFKEQ. The CDR3 has 14 amino acids. Trimming left V 4 bases short and J 0 bases short, with 9 bases between. The DNA for the CDR3 is TGTGCCAGCAGCCTACAGGGACTGAACACTGAAGCTTTCTTT. Protein: CASSLQGLNTEAFF.

The chain joins TRBV7-2 to TRBJ2-7; the match to TRBD2 covers 11 bases. Germline CDR1 SGHTA, CDR2 FQGNSA. With 5 bases clipped from V and 3 bases from J, the junction kept 9 bases outside the gene matches. This CDR3 spans 16 amino acids. Here the CDR3 DNA reads TGTGCCAGCAGCGGCAATAGCGGGAGGGAATTCTACGAGCAGTACTTC. Protein sequence: CASSGNSGREFYEQYF.

The V and J genes are TRBV9 and TRBJ1-1; no clear D. This CDR3 is 15 amino acids long. Trimming pared 6 bases from V and 3 bases from J, leaving 18 bases between. The germline gives CDR1 SGDLS, CDR2 YYNGEE. This CDR3 is CASTPGRRMDTEAFF. The CDR3, as DNA: TGTGCCAGCACCCCCGGGCGCCGGATGGACACTGAAGCTTTCTTT.

On this clone itself: Other nucleotide sequences from this sample produce the same CDR3. The V call is TRBV27, the J call TRBJ1-1, with unresolved D. Looked up from germline, CDR1 is MNHEY and CDR2 is SMNVEV (reference sequence). The CDR3 totals 13 residues. V lost 2 bases to trimming and J lost 0 bases, with 4 bases between them. The CDR3 sequence: CASSLDLNTEAFF. Here the CDR3 DNA reads TGTGCCAGCAGTTTAGATCTGAACACTGAAGCTTTCTTT.

J is TRBJ1-3 and V is TRBV7-2; D ambiguous. The CDR3 length is 14 residues. V dropped 1 base and J dropped 4 bases, with 8 bases sitting between them. CDR1 SGHTA and CDR2 FQGNSA come from the germline V gene. CDR3 amino acids: CASSLVGFGNTIYF. In DNA, the CDR3 is TGTGCCAGCAGCTTAGTGGGGTTCGGAAACACCATATATTTT.

V gene TRBV5-1 combines with J gene TRBJ1-1, with D unclear. Germline V CDR1 and CDR2: SGHRS, YFSETQ. The CDR3 extends over 14 amino acids. Trimming cost V 4 bases and J 0 bases, with 10 bases left between them. The CDR3 here is CASSLTKMNTEAFF. The DNA for the CDR3 is TGCGCCAGCAGCCTTACCAAGATGAACACTGAAGCTTTCTTT.

This chain links TRBV12-5 with TRBJ2-1; no reliable D call. Trimming shortened V by 4 bases and J by 8 bases, and 18 bases separated the two germline ends. The CDR3 is made up of 15 amino acids. Germline CDR1 is LGHNT and CDR2 is FRNRAP. CDR3 protein: CASGSTTSPGYEQFF. DNA of the CDR3: TGTGCTAGTGGTTCAACGACAAGCCCTGGGTATGAGCAGTTCTTC.

V and J are TRBV27 and TRBJ2-2; D is possibly TRBD2 (5 bases). V lost 8 bases and J lost 0, with 16 bases in between. The CDR3 contains 16 residues. Germline V CDR1 and CDR2: MNHEY, SMNVEV (reference sequence). The CDR3 loop is CASSSKGGSNTGELFF. CDR3 in DNA: TGTGCCAGCTCATCCAAAGGAGGTTCGAACACCGGGGAGCTGTTTTTT.

Concerning this clone itself: Additional DNA sequences in this sample encode the identical CDR3. The chain carries TRBV11-3 and TRBJ2-1; the D is unclear. The CDR3 totals 13 residues. Germline CDR1 is SGHNT and CDR2 is YENEEA. V was cut by 3 bases and J by 3 bases, with 6 bases left in between. The chain's CDR3 is CASSLSGYNEQFF. DNA for the CDR3: TGTGCCAGCAGCTTGAGTGGCTACAATGAGCAGTTCTTC.

This clone was seen just once. The rearrangement uses TRBV28 and TRBJ2-5; possibly TRBD1 for D (7 bases). Trimming removed 2 bases from V and 5 bases from J, with 15 bases in between. Germline CDR1 is MDHEN and CDR2 is SYDVKM. This CDR3 region has 15 residues. For the CDR3, the DNA is TGTGCCAGCAGTTTAACCCCAGGGGGGTCGGAGACCCAGTACTTC. Translating gives CASSLTPGGSETQYF.

This chain connects TRBV5-1 to TRBJ1-1; a possible D gene is TRBD1 (5 bases). CDR1 and CDR2 from the germline V gene are SGHRS and YFSETQ. V was trimmed by 2 bases and J by 4 bases, leaving 15 bases between them. This CDR3 contains 15 residues. As DNA, the CDR3 is TGCGCCAGCAGCTTTGATCTGGGGCTTAGCACTGAAGCTTTCTTT. It is translated as CASSFDLGLSTEAFF. The full variable domain, completed using reference TRBV5-1 and TRBJ1-1, is KAGVTQTPRYLIKTRGQQVTLSCSPISGHRSVSWYQQTPGQGLQFLFEYFSETQRNKGNFPGRFSGRQFSNSRSEMNVSTLELGDSALYLCASSFDLGLSTEAFFGQGTRLTVV.

This clone was seen a handful of times. The V gene is TRBV5-1, the J gene TRBJ2-1; the match to TRBD1 covers 7 bases. J was trimmed by 8 bases and V by 5 bases; bases with no gene match: 10. This CDR3 region has 14 residues. Germline CDR1 and CDR2: SGHRS and YFSETQ. CDR3 in amino acids: CASSLRGRMDEQFF. CDR3 nucleotides: TGCGCCAGCAGTTTAAGGGGGCGCATGGATGAGCAGTTCTTC.

This clone was seen just once. This chain connects TRBV2 to TRBJ2-1; 8 bases fit TRBD2. Germline V lookup: CDR1 SNHLY, CDR2 FYNNEI. V was clipped by 6 bases and J by 5 bases; unmatched bases: 9. The CDR3 contains 15 residues. CDR3 DNA: TGTGCCAGCAGACTCCTAGCGGGTCCTAACAATGAGCAGTTCTTC. This sequence encodes CASRLLAGPNNEQFF. The variable domain in full, with the rest retrieved from reference TRBV2 and TRBJ2-1, is EPEVTQTPSHQVTQMGQEVILRCVPISNHLYFYWYRQILGQKVEFLVSFYNNEISEKSEIFDDQFSVERPDGSNFTLKIRSTKLEDSAMYFCASRLLAGPNNEQFFGPGTRLTVL.

The genes are TRBV5-5 and TRBJ2-1; D is ambiguous. The germline gives CDR1 SGHKS, CDR2 YYEKEE (reference sequence). CDR3 length: 13 residues. Trimming cost V 3 bases and J 7 bases, with 11 bases left between them. This CDR3 is CASSSGPENEQFF. The CDR3 coding sequence is TGTGCCAGCAGCTCTGGACCGGAGAATGAGCAGTTCTTC.

The rearrangement uses TRBV2 and TRBJ1-2, with D uncertain. This CDR3 has 12 amino acids. Trimming left V 6 bases short and J 4 bases short, with 9 bases between. Per germline, CDR1 SNHLY and CDR2 FYNNEI. The chain's CDR3 is CASRTFSYGYTF. Written as DNA, the CDR3 is TGTGCCAGCAGAACTTTTAGCTATGGCTACACCTTC.

This clone is a singleton in its sample. CDR3 in amino acids: CASSPTPIHEQYF. In DNA, the CDR3 is TGTGCCAGCAGCCCGACCCCCATCCACGAGCAGTACTTC. The chain combines TRBV7-9 with TRBJ2-7; D call uncertain. CDR1 is SEHNR and CDR2 is FQNEAQ in the germline V gene (reference sequence). The V gene lost 5 bases and the J gene lost 5 bases, with 13 bases spanning the gap. The CDR3 is 13 residues long.

V usage is TRBV28 and J usage is TRBJ2-3; 8 nucleotides line up with TRBD2. Germline V gives CDR1 MDHEN, CDR2 SYDVKM. The ends lost 5 bases at V and 4 bases at J; junction bases unmatched: 8. This CDR3 has 15 residues. CDR3 region: CASSPVVAGSDTQYF. CDR3 in DNA: TGTGCCAGCAGTCCCGTTGTAGCGGGATCAGATACGCAGTATTTT.

This sequence joins TRBV5-4 and TRBJ2-1; the D gene is possibly TRBD1 (5 bases). CDR3 length: 13 amino acids. Trimming removed 4 bases from V and 12 bases from J, with 17 bases in between. The germline CDR1 and CDR2 sequences are SGHNT and YYREEE (reference sequence). DNA for the CDR3: TGTGCCAGCAGCGGCATAGGGGATCCCCTGCAGTTCTTC. Translated, it gives CASSGIGDPLQFF.

The chain employs TRBV28 and TRBJ2-1, with a tentative D call TRBD1 (6 bases). CDR3 size: 14 residues. V was trimmed by 3 bases and J by 7 bases, leaving 13 bases between them. Germline V gene sequence: CDR1 MDHEN, CDR2 SYDVKM. Here the CDR3 DNA reads TGTGCCAGCAGTTTCCTGCAGGGGAAAAATGAGCAGTTCTTC. This translates into CASSFLQGKNEQFF.

The chain joins TRBV30 to TRBJ2-7; 7 bases align to TRBD1. CDR1 and CDR2 (germline): GTSNPN, SVGIG (reference sequence). This CDR3 is 15 amino acids long. After removal of 4 bases from V and 4 bases from J, the junction contained 13 bases not matched to a gene. The CDR3 loop is CAWNMGRGFRYEQYF. The CDR3 DNA follows: TGTGCCTGGAATATGGGCAGGGGGTTTAGGTACGAGCAGTACTTC.

This chain joins TRBV6-5 and TRBJ2-3, with D unresolved. With 3 bases removed from V and 11 bases from J, the gap between germline ends came to 9 bases. The CDR3 contains 11 residues. Germline V lookup: CDR1 MNHEY, CDR2 SVGAGI. The CDR3 is CASSYTGRQYF. The CDR3 DNA is TGTGCCAGCAGTTATACCGGGCGGCAGTATTTT.

This sequence joins TRBV6-2 or TRBV6-3 and TRBJ2-7; 8 nucleotides align to TRBD1. The CDR3 totals 15 residues. The germline gives CDR1 MNHEY, CDR2 SVGEGT. V gave up 2 bases and J gave up 4 bases; unmatched junction bases: 7. The CDR3 region is CASSYPGQGEYEQYF. Here the CDR3 DNA reads TGTGCCAGCAGTTACCCAGGACAGGGAGAATACGAGCAGTACTTC.

The CDR3 nucleotides read TGTGCCAGCAGTACCATAGGAGGGTTGAATGCAACTAATGAAAAACTGTTTTTT. Encoded protein: CASSTIGGLNATNEKLFF. The chain employs TRBV6-2 or TRBV6-3 and TRBJ1-4; D gene unclear. The CDR3 consists of 18 residues. V was cut by 5 bases and J by 0 bases, with 19 bases left in between. Looked up from germline, CDR1 is MNHEY and CDR2 is SVGEGT.

A few counts support this clone. This chain links TRBV5-8 with TRBJ2-1; 8 bases line up with TRBD2. CDR1 is SGHTS and CDR2 is YDEGEE in the germline V gene. The CDR3 is 17 residues long. J gave up 3 bases and V 4 bases, and 12 bases lay outside the gene matches. CDR3 loop: CASSDPAAGLDYNEQFF. The CDR3 DNA reads as TGTGCCAGCAGCGATCCCGCAGCGGGACTAGACTACAATGAGCAGTTCTTC.

J is TRBJ2-7 and V is TRBV11-2; perhaps TRBD1 as D (5 bases). The CDR3 has 16 residues. With 5 bases removed from V and 0 bases from J, the gap between germline ends came to 17 bases. Germline V lookup: CDR1 SGHAT, CDR2 FQNNGV. CDR3: CASSLPSLGDSYEQYF. The CDR3 coding sequence is TGTGCCAGCAGCCTACCCTCGTTAGGGGACTCCTACGAGCAGTACTTC.

The rearrangement joins TRBV30 to TRBJ1-4, with 9 nucleotides matching TRBD1. The CDR3 length is 17 residues. Germline V lookup: CDR1 GTSNPN, CDR2 SVGIG (reference sequence). J lost 7 bases, V lost 2 bases, and 14 bases had no gene match. The CDR3 sequence is CAWSQGTGGYSGEKLFF. The CDR3 nucleotides read TGTGCCTGGAGTCAAGGTACAGGGGGCTATTCGGGTGAAAAACTGTTTTTT.